One and the same sample provided the 8 T cell receptor beta chains below, sequenced in a study of shared clonotypes between healthy human individuals (dated by TCRdb to the early 2020s). Library creation used the immunoSEQ multiplex PCR assay. TCRdb limited this immuneACCESS table to in-frame rearrangements with V and J called. A share of clones is missing; checked studies link under half to unresolved V genes, and the rest is unexplained. The sample includes hundreds of thousands of clones, with 95% to 96% observed a single time. The ten largest clonotypes hold around 0.1% of the sample. CD8 naive samples consisted of CD45RO-negative cells that were positively selected for CCR7, yielding a CD45RA+CCR7+ population without TemRA cells. Sequenced material: naive CD8+ T cells sorted from blood. What this sample's cell subset or site label stands for: CD45RA+CCR7+. These receptors came from a woman aged 25 to 39 in good health.

The rearrangement joins TRBV29-1 to TRBJ2-7, with a weak D call TRBD2 (5 bases). V was clipped by 3 bases and J by 3 bases, with 15 bases between them. The germline V gene encodes CDR1 SQVTM and CDR2 ANQGSEA. The CDR3 contains 14 residues. CDR3 coding DNA: TGCAGCGTTGAGGGAGCCAGCTCAGTCTACGAGCAGTACTTC. Translating it yields CSVEGASSVYEQYF.

As for this clone: Relative to the germline gene, one junction end is altered; a read error may explain this. V usage is TRBV19 and J usage is TRBJ2-1, with 8 bases identical to TRBD2. The CDR3 has 16 residues. In germline, CDR1 is LNHDA, CDR2 SQIVND (reference sequence). CDR3 nucleotides: TGTGCCAGTAGAATAGCGGGATTGAGCTCCTACAATGAGCAGTTCTTC. Protein sequence: CASRIAGLSSYNEQFF. Variable domain in full (rest from reference TRBV19 and TRBJ2-1): DGGITQSPKYLFRKEGQNVTLSCEQNLNHDAMYWYRQDPGQGLRLIYYSQIVNDFQKGDIAEGYSVSREKKESFPLTVTSAQKNPTAFYLCASRIAGLSSYNEQFFGPGTRLTVL.

This sequence joins TRBV13 and TRBJ2-7; tentatively, D is TRBD1 (6 bases). The CDR3 sequence is 14 residues long. The V gene's germline CDR1 is PRHDT and CDR2 FYEKMQ (reference sequence). The germline V and J ends were trimmed by 2 bases and 3 bases, with 11 bases remaining between them. CDR3 sequence reads: CASSLRQAVYEQYF. Written as DNA, the CDR3 is TGTGCCAGCAGCTTAAGACAGGCAGTCTACGAGCAGTACTTC.

The chain employs TRBV2 and TRBJ2-7, with D unclear. Germline values: CDR1 SNHLY, CDR2 FYNNEI. This CDR3 comprises 15 residues. Trimming left V 7 bases short and J 0 bases short, with 16 bases between. The CDR3 bases are TGTGCCAGCATCCCCCGGTACCGCAGCTCCTACGAGCAGTACTTC. Translating it yields CASIPRYRSSYEQYF.

This clone has a single count. The chain couples TRBV27 to TRBJ2-7; 7 bases agree with TRBD2. Germline CDR1 reads MNHEY; CDR2 reads SMNVEV (reference sequence). This CDR3 has 15 residues. V was clipped by 2 bases and J by 4 bases; unmatched bases: 8. The CDR3 loop is CASSLAPRGDYEQYF. CDR3 nucleotides: TGTGCCAGCAGTTTAGCCCCTCGGGGGGATTACGAGCAGTACTTC.

The CDR3 DNA is TGTGCCAGCAGTTTAGGGACGCCATCCTACGAGCAGTACTTC. As protein: CASSLGTPSYEQYF. The gene calls are TRBV28 and TRBJ2-7, with D tentatively TRBD1 or TRBD2 (5 bases each). V was shortened by 2 bases and J by 1 base, with 9 bases between the two germline ends. CDR1 and CDR2 (germline): MDHEN, SYDVKM. This CDR3 region has 14 residues.

This clone was counted a single time. The CDR3 DNA sequence: TGTGCCCGGTCCAGCTCCACCCTTGGGACCAAATCATCAGATACGCAGTATTTT. Amino acids: CARSSSTLGTKSSDTQYF. The chain recombines TRBV27 with TRBJ2-3; D could derive from TRBD1 or TRBD2 (5 bases each). Germline CDR1 reads MNHEY; CDR2 reads SMNVEV (reference sequence). V was trimmed by 11 bases and J by 4 bases, leaving 31 bases between them. This CDR3 region has 18 residues.

The rearrangement links TRBV5-8 to TRBJ2-3, with TRBD2 identical over 8 bases. The CDR3 runs 15 residues. Looked up from germline, CDR1 is SGHTS and CDR2 is YDEGEE. The junction had 12 bases not matched to a gene; V was cut back by 7 bases and J by 5 bases. CDR3 sequence reads: CASGSGTRIGDTQYF. The CDR3 region has the DNA TGTGCCAGCGGTAGCGGGACCCGAATCGGAGATACGCAGTATTTT.